This T cell receptor beta chain was identified during a study of blood T cell repertoires in COVID-19. The CDR3 covers 13 residues. Germline lookup yields CDR1 MNHNY and CDR2 SVGAGI (reference sequence). Germline trimming cut 5 bases from V and 4 bases from J; bases unmatched to any gene: 5. Profiled with immunoSEQ multiplex PCR; TCRdb holds only in-frame clones, not every one. Found here are over 85,000 clones, 85% of them singletons; the top ten hold around 39%. The specimen sequenced was peripheral blood. This TCR was recovered from an elderly man with acute or convalescent COVID-19. This chain links TRBV6-6 with TRBJ2-7; TRBD2 matches 7 bases. The DNA of the CDR3 is TGTGCCAGCAGTCCTGGTAGCGGGTACGAGCAGTACTTC. This encodes CASSPGSGYEQYF.